This TCR beta chain was retrieved from a study of cytomegalovirus exposure and HLA in healthy donors. Study-level results: Some TCR beta chains (around 160 of them) were listed as cytomegalovirus-associated. TCR beta sequences reportedly predicted most subjects' HLA-A and HLA-B alleles accurately. Follow-up analysis later connected one missense variant in DCLRE1C with trimming of TCR beta V- and J-genes.

PCR used 60 Vbeta primers and 13 Jbeta primers. The assay was immunoSEQ multiplex PCR, and TCRdb's table has in-frame clones only and misses some. The table lists about 160,000 clones, 81% of them singletons, with under 1.5% in the top ten. On this clone: Its cognate antigen is unknown.

The length of the CDR3 is 13 residues. Trimming at V came to 5 bases and at J to 4 bases, leaving 5 bases not matched to a gene. Germline V gene sequence: CDR1 SGHRS, CDR2 YFSETQ. The source material was PBMCs. The chain employs TRBV5-1 and TRBJ1-2, with 7 bases aligning to TRBD1. This clonotype was sampled from a man aged 50 or older in good health and CMV-seropositive. CDR3 residues: CASRETGLYGYTF. The CDR3 DNA reads TGCGCCAGCAGGGAGACAGGGCTCTATGGCTACACCTTC.